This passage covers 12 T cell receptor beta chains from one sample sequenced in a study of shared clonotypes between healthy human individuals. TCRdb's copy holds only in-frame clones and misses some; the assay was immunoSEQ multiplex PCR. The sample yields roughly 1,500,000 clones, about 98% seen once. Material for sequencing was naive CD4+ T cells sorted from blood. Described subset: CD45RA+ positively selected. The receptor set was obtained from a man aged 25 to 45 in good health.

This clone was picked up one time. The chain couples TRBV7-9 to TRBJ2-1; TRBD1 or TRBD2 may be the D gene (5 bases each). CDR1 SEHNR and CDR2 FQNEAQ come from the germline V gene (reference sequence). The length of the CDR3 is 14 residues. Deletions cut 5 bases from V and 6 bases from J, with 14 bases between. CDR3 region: CASSPGRASNEQFF. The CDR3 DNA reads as TGTGCCAGCAGCCCGGGACGCGCATCCAATGAGCAGTTCTTC.

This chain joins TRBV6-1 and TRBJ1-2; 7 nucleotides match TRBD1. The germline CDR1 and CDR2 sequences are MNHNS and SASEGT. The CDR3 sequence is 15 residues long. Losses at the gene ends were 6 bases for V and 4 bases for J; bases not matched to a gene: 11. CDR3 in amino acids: CASRGAGGTIYGYTF. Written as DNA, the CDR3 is TGTGCCAGCAGAGGGGCAGGGGGGACTATCTATGGCTACACCTTC.

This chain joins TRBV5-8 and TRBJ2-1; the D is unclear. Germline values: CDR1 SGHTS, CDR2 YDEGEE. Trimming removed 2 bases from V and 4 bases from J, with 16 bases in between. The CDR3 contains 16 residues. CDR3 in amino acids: CASSFNNLPRYNEQFF. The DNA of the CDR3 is TGTGCCAGCAGCTTTAATAACCTCCCCCGGTACAATGAGCAGTTCTTC.

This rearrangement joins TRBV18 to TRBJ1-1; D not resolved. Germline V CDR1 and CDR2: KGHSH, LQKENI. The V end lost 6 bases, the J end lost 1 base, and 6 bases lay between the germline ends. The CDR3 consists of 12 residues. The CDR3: CASSLANTEAFF. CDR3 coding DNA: TGTGCCAGCTCCTTGGCGAACACTGAAGCTTTCTTT.

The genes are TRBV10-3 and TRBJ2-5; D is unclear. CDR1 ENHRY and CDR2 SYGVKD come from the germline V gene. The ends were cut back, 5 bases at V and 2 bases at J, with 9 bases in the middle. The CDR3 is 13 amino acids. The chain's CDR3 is CAISLTRQETQYF. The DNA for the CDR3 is TGTGCCATCAGTTTGACACGGCAAGAGACCCAGTACTTC.

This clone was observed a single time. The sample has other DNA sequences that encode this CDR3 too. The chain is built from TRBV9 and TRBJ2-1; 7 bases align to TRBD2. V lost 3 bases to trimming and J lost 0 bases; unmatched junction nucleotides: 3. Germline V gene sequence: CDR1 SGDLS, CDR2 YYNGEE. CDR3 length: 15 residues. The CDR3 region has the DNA TGTGCCAGCAGCGCGCGGGGGAGCTCCTACAATGAGCAGTTCTTC. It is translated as CASSARGSSYNEQFF.

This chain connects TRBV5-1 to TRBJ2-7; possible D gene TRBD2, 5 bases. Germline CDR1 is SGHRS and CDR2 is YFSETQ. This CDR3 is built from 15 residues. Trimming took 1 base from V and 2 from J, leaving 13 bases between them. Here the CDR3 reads CASSLYGGGAYEQYF. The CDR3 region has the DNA TGCGCCAGCAGCTTGTATGGCGGAGGAGCCTACGAGCAGTACTTC.

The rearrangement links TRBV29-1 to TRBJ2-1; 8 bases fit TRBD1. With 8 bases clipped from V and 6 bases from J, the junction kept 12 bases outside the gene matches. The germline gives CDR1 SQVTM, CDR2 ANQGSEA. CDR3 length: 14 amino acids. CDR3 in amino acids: CSLFRTGFSNEQFF. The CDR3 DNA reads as TGCAGCCTTTTTAGGACAGGGTTCAGCAATGAGCAGTTCTTC.

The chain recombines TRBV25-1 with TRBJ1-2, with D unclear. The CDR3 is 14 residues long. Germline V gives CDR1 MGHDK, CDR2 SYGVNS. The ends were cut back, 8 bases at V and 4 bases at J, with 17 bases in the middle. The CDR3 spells CASVTGYTAYGYTF. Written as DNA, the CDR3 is TGTGCCAGCGTAACCGGCTATACGGCCTATGGCTACACCTTC.

The CDR3 nucleotides are TGTGCCAGCAGCTTAGGGGTAGCGGGTGATACGCAGTATTTT. It encodes CASSLGVAGDTQYF. This chain connects TRBV11-2 to TRBJ2-3; 7 bases are shared with TRBD2. CDR1 and CDR2 from the germline V gene are SGHAT and FQNNGV. This CDR3 comprises 14 residues. V lost 1 base, J lost 6 bases, and 4 bases stayed unmatched.

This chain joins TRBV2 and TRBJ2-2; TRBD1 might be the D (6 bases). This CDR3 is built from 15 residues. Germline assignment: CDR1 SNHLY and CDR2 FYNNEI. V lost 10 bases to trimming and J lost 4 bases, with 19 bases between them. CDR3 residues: CANEATGSGTGELFF. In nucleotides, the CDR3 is TGTGCCAACGAAGCTACAGGGTCGGGCACCGGGGAGCTGTTTTTT.

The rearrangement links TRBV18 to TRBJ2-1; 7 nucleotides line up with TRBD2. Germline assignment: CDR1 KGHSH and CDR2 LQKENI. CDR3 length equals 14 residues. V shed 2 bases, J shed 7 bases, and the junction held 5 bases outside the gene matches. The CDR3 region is CASSPNSGGNEQFF. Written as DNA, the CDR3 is TGTGCCAGCTCACCAAATTCGGGGGGAAATGAGCAGTTCTTC.